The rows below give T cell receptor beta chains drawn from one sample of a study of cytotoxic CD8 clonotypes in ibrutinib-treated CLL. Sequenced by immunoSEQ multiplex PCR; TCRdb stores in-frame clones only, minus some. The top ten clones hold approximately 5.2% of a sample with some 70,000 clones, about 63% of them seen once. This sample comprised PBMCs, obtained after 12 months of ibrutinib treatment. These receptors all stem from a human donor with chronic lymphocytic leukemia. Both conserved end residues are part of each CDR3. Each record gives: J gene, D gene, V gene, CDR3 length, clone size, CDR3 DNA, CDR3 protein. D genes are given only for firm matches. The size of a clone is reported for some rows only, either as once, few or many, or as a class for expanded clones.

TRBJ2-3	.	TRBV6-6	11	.	TGTGCCAGCAGTATGACAGATACGCAGTATTTT	CASSMTDTQYF
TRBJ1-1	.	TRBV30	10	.	TGTGCCGAAGAGAGGACTGAAGCTTTCTTT	CAEERTEAFF
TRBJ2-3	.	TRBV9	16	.	TGTGCCAGCAGCGTAGCTCCCGTCCTGATCACAGATACGCAGTATTTT	CASSVAPVLITDTQYF
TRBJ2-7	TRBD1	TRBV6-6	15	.	TGTGCCAGCAGTTACTCGACCGGGACAGGGAACGAGCAGTACTTC	CASSYSTGTGNEQYF
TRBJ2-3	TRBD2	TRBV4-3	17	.	TGCGCCAGCAACCAAACGGGACTAGCGGGGGGGGCAGATACGCAGTATTTT	CASNQTGLAGGADTQYF
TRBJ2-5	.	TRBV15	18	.	TGTGCCACCAGCAGAGATTTTGGGGCAGGTCCGGCGGGGGAGACCCAGTACTTC	CATSRDFGAGPAGETQYF
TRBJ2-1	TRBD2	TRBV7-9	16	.	TGTGCCAGCAGCCCAGGGTGGCTAGCGGGGGACAATGAGCAGTTCTTC	CASSPGWLAGDNEQFF
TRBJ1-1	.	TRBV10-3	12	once	TGTGCCATCAGTGAGATGAACACTGAAGCTTTCTTT	CAISEMNTEAFF
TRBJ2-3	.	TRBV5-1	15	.	TGCGCCAGCAGCTTTACACGGGGGAGCACAGATACGCAGTATTTT	CASSFTRGSTDTQYF
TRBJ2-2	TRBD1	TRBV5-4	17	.	TGTGCCAGCAGCCCACCCGGGACAGGATTTGACACCGGGGAGCTGTTTTTT	CASSPPGTGFDTGELFF
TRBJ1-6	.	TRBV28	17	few	TGTGCCAGCAGGGTGGCAGGGCGTAGCGGGGTTGGATCACCCCTCCACTTT	CASRVAGRSGVGSPLHF
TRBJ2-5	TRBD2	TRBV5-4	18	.	TGTGCCAGCAGCCTTTCCAGATCTAGCGGGGGGACCCAAGAGACCCAGTACTTC	CASSLSRSSGGTQETQYF
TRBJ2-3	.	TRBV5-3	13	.	TGTGCCAGAAGCTTGGGCGGGGCCGATACGCAGTATTTT	CARSLGGADTQYF
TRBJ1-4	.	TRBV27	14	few	TGTGCCAGCAGTTTAATAAGGGGAGGGGAAAAACTGTTTTTT	CASSLIRGGEKLFF
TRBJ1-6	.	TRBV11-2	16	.	TGTGCCAGCAGCCAAGGACGGAGATACGGGAATTCACCCCTCCACTTT	CASSQGRRYGNSPLHF
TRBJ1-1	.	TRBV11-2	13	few	TGTGCCAGCAGCTTCGCGGAGTCCACTGAAGCTTTCTTT	CASSFAESTEAFF
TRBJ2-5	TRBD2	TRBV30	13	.	TGTGCCTGGAGGGGACTAGCGGGGGAGACCCAGTACTTC	CAWRGLAGETQYF
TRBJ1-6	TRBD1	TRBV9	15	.	TGTGCCAGCAGCGGGAGACAGGGGCGGTCGTCACCTCTCCACTTT	CASSGRQGRSSPLHF
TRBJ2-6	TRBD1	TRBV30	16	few	TGTGCCTGGAGGGGACAGGGCACCTCTGGGGCCAACGTCCTGACTTTC	CAWRGQGTSGANVLTF
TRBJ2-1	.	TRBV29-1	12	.	TGCAGCGTTGACCCTCTGGGCTCACGGTTGTTCTTC	CSVDPLGSRLFF
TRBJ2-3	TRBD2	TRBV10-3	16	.	TGTGCCACAGGGACTAGCGGGGGATACAGCACAGATACGCAGTATTTT	CATGTSGGYSTDTQYF
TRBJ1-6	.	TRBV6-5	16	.	TGTGCCAGCAGTTACATGACCTCCTCAAGGGGTTCACCCCTCCACTTT	CASSYMTSSRGSPLHF
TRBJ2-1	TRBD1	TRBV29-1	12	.	TGCAGCGGGAACAGGGGGAGCAATGAGCAGTTCTTC	CSGNRGSNEQFF
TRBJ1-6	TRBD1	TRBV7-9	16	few	TGTGCCAGCAGCTTATACCGACAGGGCCAGAATTCACCCCTCCACTTT	CASSLYRQGQNSPLHF
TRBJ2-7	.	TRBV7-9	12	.	TGTGCCAGCAGCTTACACCATCTCTCGCAGTACTTC	CASSLHHLSQYF
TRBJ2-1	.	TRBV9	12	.	TGTGCCAGCAGCCCACCTTCTGATGAGCAGTTCTTC	CASSPPSDEQFF
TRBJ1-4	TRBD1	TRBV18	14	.	TGTGCCAGCCGACAGGGGGCAACTAATGAAAAACTGTTTTTT	CASRQGATNEKLFF